This TCR beta chain was documented in a study of T cell repertoires in cytomegalovirus infection (dated by TCRdb to the late 2010s). Regarding the research as a whole: Because public TCR beta signatures pointed to carriage of CMV infection together with the matching HLA type, the HLA type of each donor mattered for the analysis.

In its sample, this clonotype was seen a few times. Its antigen remains undetermined. The input lacks base qualities; no much larger clone sits a single base away. Overall study outcomes, separate from this receptor: In both this cohort and an independent approximately 350-donor cohort, the cumulative frequency of public TCR beta family members distinguished carriers of CMV infection plus the relevant HLA type. The ex vivo response was dominated by HLA-C-restricted CMV-specific TCR beta clonotypes, and the single most frequent clonotype in two of eight donors was supplied by these HLA-C-restricted clonotypes.

V sheds 3 bases and J sheds 5 bases, leaving 16 bases between their ends. The CDR3 runs 15 residues from the cysteine to the phenylalanine. Only the CDR3 region is kept as DNA, spanning 45 bases read in frame from base 1. The CDR1 and CDR2 encoded by the germline V gene are SGHVS and FNYEAQ. The instrument was an Illumina HiSeq 1500. TCRdb ran its own pipeline on the public reads, namely fastp trimming at Q25 and MiXCR clone calling, and kept in-frame beta chains. CDR3 protein duplicates are merged, each entry listing the most common genes and DNA. A total of under 200,000 distinct CDR3 sequences appear in this sample, roughly 27% of them only once. The ten largest account for 30% to 40% of the sample.

This receptor was taken from a human donor in good health (CMV status not recorded). Some clones in this sample may be carry-over from other donors' samples. Recombination connected TRBV7-6 to TRBJ2-5, and the D gene may be TRBD2, 6 bases matching. Sequenced input: PBMCs. The CDR3 region reads CASSLERLGRETQYF. The DNA sequence follows: TGTGCCAGCAGCTTGGAAAGGCTGGGGAGGGAGACCCAGTACTTC.